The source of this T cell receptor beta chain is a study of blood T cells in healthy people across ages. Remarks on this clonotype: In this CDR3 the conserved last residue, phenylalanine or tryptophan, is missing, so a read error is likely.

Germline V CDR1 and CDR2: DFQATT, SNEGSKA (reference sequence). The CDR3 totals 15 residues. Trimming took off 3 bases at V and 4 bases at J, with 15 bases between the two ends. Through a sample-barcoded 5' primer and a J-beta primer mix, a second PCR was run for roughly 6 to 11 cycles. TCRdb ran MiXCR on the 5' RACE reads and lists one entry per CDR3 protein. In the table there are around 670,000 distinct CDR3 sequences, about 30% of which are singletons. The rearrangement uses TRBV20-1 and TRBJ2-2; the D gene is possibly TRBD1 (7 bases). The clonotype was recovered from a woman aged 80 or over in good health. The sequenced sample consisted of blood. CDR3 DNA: TGCAGTGCTAGGCAGGGGGGAATAATCACCGGGGAGCTGTTTGTT. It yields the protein CSARQGGIITGELFV.